One T cell receptor (beta chain) is described in this entry. The data belong to a study of blood T cell repertoires in COVID-19. Study at large: Some COVID-19 samples were acute and others convalescent; all came from the United States, Italy and Spain. Nucleic acid was either cDNA or gDNA, and it came from T cells, B-cell-depleted T cells, or PBMCs.

In germline, CDR1 is PRHDT, CDR2 FYEKMQ (reference sequence). The CDR3 has 13 amino acids. Trimming shortened V by 0 bases and J by 4 bases, and 6 bases separated the two germline ends. Original analysis: Estimated nucleated cell counts came from reference gene primer amplification. Profiled with immunoSEQ multiplex PCR; TCRdb holds only in-frame clones, not every one. The DNA was the basis for D and trimming; V, J and clone size are from that table. This sample has hundreds of thousands of clones, with around 83% found just once. The chain links TRBV13 to TRBJ1-1; no clear D. This sequence was found in a woman in her forties or fifties with acute or convalescent COVID-19. Sample: peripheral blood. In DNA form, the CDR3 reads TGTGCCAGCAGCTTAGGCAGAGGCACTGAAGCTTTCTTT. This sequence encodes CASSLGRGTEAFF.